Listed here are 20 T cell receptor beta chains from one sample, sequenced in a study of spatial heterogeneity in lung cancer. TCRdb re-called the 5' RACE reads through MiXCR, storing one row per CDR3 protein. The table lists tens of thousands of distinct CDR3 sequences, roughly 7% of them singletons. As to time point: sample taken at primary tumor resection. Unsorted whole RNA of tumor, nontumor lung or frozen PBMC was sequenced. This material consisted of PBMCs, taken at surgery. Source of these receptors: a female donor with early-stage non-small cell lung cancer.

This clonotype showed up many times. J is TRBJ2-7 and V is TRBV10-3; tentative D call: TRBD1 (6 bases). Germline assignment: CDR1 ENHRY and CDR2 SYGVKD. The V end lost 6 bases, the J end lost 12 bases, and 18 bases lay between the germline ends. The CDR3 totals 12 residues. CDR3 sequence reads: CAISPSDSWLYF. For the CDR3, the DNA is TGTGCCATCAGCCCCTCGGACAGCTGGTTGTACTTC.

This chain links TRBV19 with TRBJ2-1; tentatively, D is TRBD1 (5 bases). Deletions cut 5 bases from V and 3 bases from J, with 14 bases between. Germline assignment: CDR1 LNHDA and CDR2 SQIVND (reference sequence). The CDR3 has 15 residues. The CDR3 DNA sequence: TGTGCCAGTAGTTCTATAGGGGCTATCTACAATGAGCAGTTCTTC. Translated, it gives CASSSIGAIYNEQFF.

In its sample, this clonotype was seen many times. The J gene is TRBJ2-5, the V gene TRBV29-1; 8 bases are shared with TRBD2. The J segment lost 5 bases and the V segment lost 7 bases, leaving 9 bases of the junction unmatched. The germline V gene has CDR1 SQVTM and CDR2 ANQGSEA. The CDR3 has 13 residues. CDR3: CSAIGGGLETQYF. Here the CDR3 DNA reads TGCAGCGCCATAGGCGGGGGGTTGGAGACCCAGTACTTC.

V and J are TRBV4-2 and TRBJ2-3, with D unresolved. Trimming removed 3 bases at V and 1 base at J, with 11 bases between. The CDR3 is made up of 15 amino acids. Germline V CDR1 and CDR2: LGHNA, YNFKEQ. This CDR3 is CASSHGRAGTDTQYF. Here the CDR3 DNA reads TGTGCCAGCAGCCACGGCCGGGCGGGCACAGATACGCAGTATTTT.

This clonotype was recorded at least ten times. The J gene is TRBJ2-7, the V gene TRBV19; TRBD1 matches 11 bases. Unmatched junction bases numbered 8, after V lost 7 bases and J lost 3 bases. CDR1 is LNHDA, CDR2 SQIVND, per germline (reference sequence). CDR3 length: 15 amino acids. The CDR3 protein is CASTPGGTGGYEQYF. In nucleotides, the CDR3 is TGTGCCAGTACCCCGGGAGGGACAGGGGGCTACGAGCAGTACTTC.

This clonotype was observed many times. The chain employs TRBV6-2 or TRBV6-3 and TRBJ1-2; a possible D gene is TRBD1 (5 bases). The V and J ends lost 5 bases and 6 bases respectively, with 25 bases between them. The CDR3 totals 17 residues. Germline-derived CDR1 and CDR2 are MNHEY and SVGEGT. DNA for the CDR3: TGTGCCAGCAGTGAAAAGGCTTTCCGACAGCTCTCCGATGGCTACACCTTC. This translates into CASSEKAFRQLSDGYTF.

The chain joins TRBV6-5 to TRBJ2-3, with TRBD2 identical over 9 bases. V lost 5 bases and J lost 3; bases outside the gene matches: 6. The germline gives CDR1 MNHEY, CDR2 SVGAGI. The CDR3 loop spans 15 amino acids. The CDR3 here is CASSVGLATTDTQYF. DNA for the CDR3: TGTGCCAGCAGTGTTGGACTAGCGACGACAGATACGCAGTATTTT.

This clonotype was detected ten times or more. The rearrangement uses TRBV4-2 and TRBJ2-5; TRBD2 matches at 8 bases. CDR1 LGHNA and CDR2 YNFKEQ come from the germline V gene. V was pared by 2 bases and J by 4 bases, with 9 bases of the junction left unmatched. The CDR3 contains 16 residues. CDR3 sequence (DNA): TGTGCCAGCAGCCAAACTAGCGGCAGCCGCGGAGAGACCCAGTACTTC. It specifies CASSQTSGSRGETQYF.

This clonotype was counted a few times. V and J are TRBV4-2 and TRBJ2-7; 8 nucleotides line up with TRBD1. The CDR3 consists of 15 residues. Losses at the gene ends were 1 base for V and 0 bases for J; bases not matched to a gene: 2. Germline CDR1 is LGHNA and CDR2 is YNFKEQ. The CDR3 sequence: CASSQGTGPSYEQYF. CDR3 in DNA: TGTGCCAGCAGCCAAGGGACAGGGCCCTCCTACGAGCAGTACTTC.

The chain employs TRBV28 and TRBJ1-2, with 8 bases that match TRBD1. The CDR3 runs to 14 residues. J was trimmed by 4 bases and V by 6 bases; bases with no gene match: 7. Germline V gene lookup returns CDR1 MDHEN and CDR2 SYDVKM. The CDR3 DNA reads as TGTGCCAGCAGCGGGACAGGCTATCTCTATGGCTACACCTTC. Translated: CASSGTGYLYGYTF.

This clonotype was observed at least ten times. V usage is TRBV4-3 and J usage is TRBJ1-5, with TRBD1 matching 8 bases. Looked up from germline, CDR1 is LGHNA and CDR2 is YSLEER. V shed 4 bases, J shed 3 bases, and the junction held 5 bases outside the gene matches. The CDR3 contains 15 residues. DNA for the CDR3: TGCGCCAGCAGCCCGGGGACAGGCTACAATCAGCCCCAGCATTTT. It is translated as CASSPGTGYNQPQHF.

As to this clonotype: A much bigger clone sits one base away, suggesting this may be a read error. The genes are TRBV2 and TRBJ2-5; the D is unclear. Looked up from germline, CDR1 is SNHLY and CDR2 is FYNNEI. Trimming removed 7 bases from V and 3 bases from J, with 15 bases in between. The CDR3 is 14 amino acids. The CDR3 DNA reads as TGTGCCAGCACCCGAGAAAATGGGAAAGAGACCCAGTACTTC. It is translated as CASTRENGKETQYF.

The V gene is TRBV7-9, the J gene TRBJ1-1; D is undetermined. V lost 7 bases and J lost 4, with 16 bases in between. Germline V gene sequence: CDR1 SEHNR, CDR2 FQNEAQ (reference sequence). There are 14 residues in the CDR3. CDR3 sequence (DNA): TGTGCCAGCATAGATTTTCAGGAGGGCACTGAAGCTTTCTTT. Translated, it gives CASIDFQEGTEAFF. The full variable domain, with the rest looked up from reference TRBV7-9 and TRBJ1-1, is DTGVSQNPRHKITKRGQNVTFRCDPISEHNRLYWYRQTLGQGPEFLTYFQNEAQLEKSRLLSDRFSAERPKGSFSTLEIQRTEQGDSAMYLCASIDFQEGTEAFFGQGTRLTVV.

V gene TRBV5-1 combines with J gene TRBJ1-1, with D perhaps matching TRBD1 (6 bases). Trimming took 6 bases from V and 4 from J, leaving 22 bases between them. This CDR3 has 16 residues. Germline lookup yields CDR1 SGHRS and CDR2 YFSETQ. The CDR3 region has the DNA TGCGCCAGCAACCACTGGGGGGGCGGAGCGGGCACTGAAGCTTTCTTT. Protein: CASNHWGGGAGTEAFF. Full variable domain (outside the CDR3, taken from reference TRBV5-1 and TRBJ1-1): KAGVTQTPRYLIKTRGQQVTLSCSPISGHRSVSWYQQTPGQGLQFLFEYFSETQRNKGNFPGRFSGRQFSNSRSEMNVSTLELGDSALYLCASNHWGGGAGTEAFFGQGTRLTVV.

The chain is built from TRBV6-5 and TRBJ1-4; D is unclear. Germline V gene lookup returns CDR1 MNHEY and CDR2 SVGAGI. The CDR3 covers 16 residues. The V and J ends lost 2 bases and 2 bases respectively, with 12 bases between them. CDR3 nucleotides: TGTGCCAGCAGTTACAGGCCCCTTGGGACTAATGAAAAACTGTTTTTT. This encodes CASSYRPLGTNEKLFF.

This clonotype was recorded many times. The chain is built from TRBV7-9 and TRBJ2-3; D might be TRBD2 (5 bases). Trimming stripped 0 bases from V and 4 bases from J, with 5 bases between. The CDR3 consists of 13 residues. CDR1 is SEHNR, CDR2 FQNEAQ, per germline (reference sequence). CDR3 nucleotides: TGTGCCAGCAGCTTAGCAGCGGCAGATACGCAGTATTTT. It specifies CASSLAAADTQYF.

This clonotype was recorded many times. The rearrangement uses TRBV2 and TRBJ1-3; possibly TRBD1 for D (5 bases). Trimming removed 5 bases from V and 1 base from J, with 9 bases in between. The CDR3 has 14 residues. Germline V lookup: CDR1 SNHLY, CDR2 FYNNEI. The CDR3: CASSSHRSGNTIYF. The CDR3 nucleotides read TGTGCCAGCAGTTCCCACAGGTCTGGAAACACCATATATTTT.

V gene TRBV5-1 combines with J gene TRBJ1-6; no reliable D call. The length of the CDR3 is 16 residues. V was clipped by 3 bases and J by 0 bases, with 10 bases between them. The germline CDR1 and CDR2 sequences are SGHRS and YFSETQ. The CDR3 DNA sequence: TGCGCCAGCAGCTATCGCAGTAGCTCCTATAATTCACCCCTCCACTTT. It is translated as CASSYRSSSYNSPLHF.

This clonotype was picked up many times. CDR3 loop: CASSFLQDSIHTDTQYF. The DNA for the CDR3 is TGTGCCAGCAGTTTTCTCCAGGACTCAATCCACACAGATACGCAGTATTTT. The chain links TRBV27 to TRBJ2-3, with D possibly matching TRBD2 (5 bases). The germline V gene has CDR1 MNHEY and CDR2 SMNVEV (reference sequence). The CDR3 is made up of 17 amino acids. V was clipped by 3 bases and J by 2 bases, with 18 bases between them.

Ten or more counts support this clonotype. The rearrangement joins TRBV24-1 to TRBJ2-3; 11 nucleotides line up with TRBD1. From germline, CDR1 is KGHDR and CDR2 SFDVKD. CDR3 length equals 14 residues. The V segment lost 9 bases and the J segment 4 bases; nucleotides outside the gene matches: 5. The CDR3 DNA reads TGTGCCACCGGGACAGGGGGTTTCGCAGATACGCAGTATTTT. This codes for CATGTGGFADTQYF.